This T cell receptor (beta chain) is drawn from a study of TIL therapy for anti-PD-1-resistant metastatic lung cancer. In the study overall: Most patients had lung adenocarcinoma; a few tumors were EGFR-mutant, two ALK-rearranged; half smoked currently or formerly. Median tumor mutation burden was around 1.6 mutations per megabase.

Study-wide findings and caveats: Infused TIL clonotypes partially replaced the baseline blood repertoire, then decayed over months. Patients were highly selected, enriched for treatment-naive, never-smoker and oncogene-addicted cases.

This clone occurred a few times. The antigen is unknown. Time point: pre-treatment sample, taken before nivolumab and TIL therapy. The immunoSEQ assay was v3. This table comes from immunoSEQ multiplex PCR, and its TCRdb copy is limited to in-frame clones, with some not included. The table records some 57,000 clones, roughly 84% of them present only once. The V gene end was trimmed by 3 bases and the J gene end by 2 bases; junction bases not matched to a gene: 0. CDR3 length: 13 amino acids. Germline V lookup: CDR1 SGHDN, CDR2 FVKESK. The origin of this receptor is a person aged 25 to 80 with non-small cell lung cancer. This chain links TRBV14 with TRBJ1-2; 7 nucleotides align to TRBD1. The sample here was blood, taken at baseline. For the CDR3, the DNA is TGTGCCAGCAGCCAGGGACAGAACTATGGCTACACCTTC. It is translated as CASSQGQNYGYTF. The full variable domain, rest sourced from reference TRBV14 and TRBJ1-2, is EAGVTQFPSHSVIEKGQTVTLRCDPISGHDNLYWYRRVMGKEIKFLLHFVKESKQDESGMPNNRFLAERTGGTYSTLKVQPAELEDSGVYFCASSQGQNYGYTFGSGTRLTVV.